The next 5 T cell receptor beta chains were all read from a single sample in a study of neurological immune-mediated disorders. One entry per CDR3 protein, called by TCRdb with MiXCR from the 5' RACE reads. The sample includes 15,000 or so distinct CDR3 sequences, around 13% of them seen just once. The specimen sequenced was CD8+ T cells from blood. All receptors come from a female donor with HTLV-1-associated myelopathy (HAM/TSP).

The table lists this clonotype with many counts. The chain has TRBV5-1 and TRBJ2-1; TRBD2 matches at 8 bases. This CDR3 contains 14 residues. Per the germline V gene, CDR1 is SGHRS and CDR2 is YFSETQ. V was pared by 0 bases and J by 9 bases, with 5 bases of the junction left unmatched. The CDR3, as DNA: TGCGCCAGCAGCTTGGGGACTAGCCCCAGTGAGCAGTTCTTC. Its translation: CASSLGTSPSEQFF.

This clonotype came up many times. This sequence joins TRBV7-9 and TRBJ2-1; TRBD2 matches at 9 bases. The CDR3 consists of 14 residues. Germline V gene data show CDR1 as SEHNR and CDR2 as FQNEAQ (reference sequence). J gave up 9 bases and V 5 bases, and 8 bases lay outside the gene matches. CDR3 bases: TGTGCCAGCAGCCCGGGACTAGCAGCTGTTGAGCAGTTCTTC. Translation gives CASSPGLAAVEQFF. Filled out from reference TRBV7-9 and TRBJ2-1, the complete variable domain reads DTGVSQNPRHKITKRGQNVTFRCDPISEHNRLYWYRQTLGQGPEFLTYFQNEAQLEKSRLLSDRFSAERPKGSFSTLEIQRTEQGDSAMYLCASSPGLAAVEQFFGPGTRLTVL.

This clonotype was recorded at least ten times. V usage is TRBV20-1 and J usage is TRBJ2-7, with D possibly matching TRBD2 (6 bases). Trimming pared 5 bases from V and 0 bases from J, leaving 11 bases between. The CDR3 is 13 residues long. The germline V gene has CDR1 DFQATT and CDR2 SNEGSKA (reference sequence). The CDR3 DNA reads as TGCAGTGCTCCGACTAGTAGCTCCTACGAGCAGTACTTC. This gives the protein CSAPTSSSYEQYF.

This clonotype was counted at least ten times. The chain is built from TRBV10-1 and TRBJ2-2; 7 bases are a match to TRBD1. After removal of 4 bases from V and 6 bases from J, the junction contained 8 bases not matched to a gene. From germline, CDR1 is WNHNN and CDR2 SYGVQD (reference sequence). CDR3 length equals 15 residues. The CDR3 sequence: CASSGDRDFAGELFF. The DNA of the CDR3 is TGCGCCAGCAGTGGCGACAGGGATTTCGCCGGGGAGCTGTTTTTT.

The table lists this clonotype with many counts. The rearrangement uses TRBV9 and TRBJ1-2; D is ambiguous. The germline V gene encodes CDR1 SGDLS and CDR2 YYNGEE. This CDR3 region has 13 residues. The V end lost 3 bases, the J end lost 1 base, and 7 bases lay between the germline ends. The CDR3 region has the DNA TGTGCCAGCAGCGGTGGGAATAACTATGGCTACACCTTC. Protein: CASSGGNNYGYTF.